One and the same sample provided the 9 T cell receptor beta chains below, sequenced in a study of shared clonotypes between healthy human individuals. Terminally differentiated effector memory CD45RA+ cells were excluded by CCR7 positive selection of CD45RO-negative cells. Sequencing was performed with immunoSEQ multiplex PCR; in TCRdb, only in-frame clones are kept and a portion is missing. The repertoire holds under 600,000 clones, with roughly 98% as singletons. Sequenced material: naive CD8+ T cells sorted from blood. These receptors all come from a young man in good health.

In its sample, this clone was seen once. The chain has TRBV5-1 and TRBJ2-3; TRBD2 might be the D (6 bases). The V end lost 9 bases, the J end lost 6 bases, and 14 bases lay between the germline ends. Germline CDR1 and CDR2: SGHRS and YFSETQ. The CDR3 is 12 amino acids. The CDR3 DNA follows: TGCGCCACTCGGGGACTTGAGGATACGCAGTATTTT. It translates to CATRGLEDTQYF.

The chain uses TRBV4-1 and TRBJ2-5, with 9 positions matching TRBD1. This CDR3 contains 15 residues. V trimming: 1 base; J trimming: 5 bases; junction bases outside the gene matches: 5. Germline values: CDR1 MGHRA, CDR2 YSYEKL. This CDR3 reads CASSQVDRGQETQYF. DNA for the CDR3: TGCGCCAGCAGCCAAGTGGACAGGGGTCAGGAGACCCAGTACTTC.

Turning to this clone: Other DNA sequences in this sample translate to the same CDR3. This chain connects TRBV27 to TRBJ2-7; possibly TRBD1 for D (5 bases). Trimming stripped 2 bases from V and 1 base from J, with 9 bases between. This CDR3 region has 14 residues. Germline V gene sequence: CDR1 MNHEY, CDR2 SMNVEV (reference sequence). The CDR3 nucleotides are TGTGCCAGCAGTTTAGGCAGGGTATCCTACGAGCAGTACTTC. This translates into CASSLGRVSYEQYF.

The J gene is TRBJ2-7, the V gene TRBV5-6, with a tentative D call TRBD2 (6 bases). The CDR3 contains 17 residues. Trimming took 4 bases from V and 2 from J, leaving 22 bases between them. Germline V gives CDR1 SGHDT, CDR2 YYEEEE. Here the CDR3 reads CASSGGLEAVGPYEQYF. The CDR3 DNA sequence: TGTGCCAGCAGCGGGGGACTGGAAGCGGTCGGGCCCTACGAGCAGTACTTC.

CDR3 loop: CASSPLAGGPDTQYF. Here the CDR3 DNA reads TGTGCCAGCAGCCCCCTGGCAGGGGGCCCAGATACGCAGTATTTT. The chain has TRBV11-2 and TRBJ2-3; 8 nucleotides agree with TRBD1. The V gene end was trimmed by 5 bases and the J gene end by 4 bases; junction bases not matched to a gene: 8. Germline V gives CDR1 SGHAT, CDR2 FQNNGV. The CDR3 has 15 amino acids.

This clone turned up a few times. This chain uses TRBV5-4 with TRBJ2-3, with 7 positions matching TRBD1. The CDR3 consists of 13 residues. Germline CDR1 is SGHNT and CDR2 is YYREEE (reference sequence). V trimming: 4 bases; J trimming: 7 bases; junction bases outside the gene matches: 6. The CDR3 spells CASSPGQSYTQYF. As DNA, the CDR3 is TGTGCCAGCAGCCCGGGACAGTCCTATACGCAGTATTTT.

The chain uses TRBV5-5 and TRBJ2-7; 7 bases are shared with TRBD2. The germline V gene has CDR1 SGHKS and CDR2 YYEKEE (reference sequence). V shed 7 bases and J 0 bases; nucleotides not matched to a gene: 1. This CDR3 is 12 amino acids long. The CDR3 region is CASGRASYEQYF. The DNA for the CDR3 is TGTGCCAGCGGGAGGGCCTCCTACGAGCAGTACTTC. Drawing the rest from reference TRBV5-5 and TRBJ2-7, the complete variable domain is DAGVTQSPTHLIKTRGQQVTLRCSPISGHKSVSWYQQVLGQGPQFIFQYYEKEERGRGNFPDRFSARQFPNYSSELNVNALLLGDSALYLCASGRASYEQYFGPGTRLTVT.

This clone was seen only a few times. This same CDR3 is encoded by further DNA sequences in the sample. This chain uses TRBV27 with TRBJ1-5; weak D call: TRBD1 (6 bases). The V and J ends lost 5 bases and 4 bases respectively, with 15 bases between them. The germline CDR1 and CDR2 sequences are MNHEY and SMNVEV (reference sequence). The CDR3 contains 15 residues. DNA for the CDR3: TGTGCCAGCAGTCCCCGAGACAGGCCGAATCAGCCCCAGCATTTT. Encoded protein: CASSPRDRPNQPQHF.

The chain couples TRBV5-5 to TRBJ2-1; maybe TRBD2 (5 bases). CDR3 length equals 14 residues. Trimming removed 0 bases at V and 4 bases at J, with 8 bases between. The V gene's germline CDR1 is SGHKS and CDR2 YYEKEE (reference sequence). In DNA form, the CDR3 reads TGTGCCAGCAGCTTGGAGGGCGGGTACAATGAGCAGTTCTTC. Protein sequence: CASSLEGGYNEQFF.